A single sample is the source of the 6 T cell receptor beta chains below, sequenced in a study of blood T cell repertoires in COVID-19. The method was immunoSEQ multiplex PCR; TCRdb's version includes in-frame clones alone and lacks a portion of them. The sample consists of about 66,000 clones, around 80% of them appearing once. The sample was peripheral blood. Source of these receptors: a human donor in a cohort sampled during active COVID-19.

The V and J genes are TRBV4-1 and TRBJ2-3; TRBD1 might be the D (5 bases). Trimming left V 2 bases short and J 0 bases short, with 6 bases between. The CDR3 has 14 residues. Germline-derived CDR1 and CDR2 are MGHRA and YSYEKL. CDR3 coding DNA: TGCGCCAGCAGCCAAAGACAGAGCACAGATACGCAGTATTTT. Translation: CASSQRQSTDTQYF.

The V and J genes are TRBV21-1 and TRBJ2-1; the listed D gene, TRBD1, was not tested against the DNA. TRBV21-1 is given as a pseudogene. There are 12 residues in the CDR3. CDR3 region: CARTDQGNEQFF. The DNA of the CDR3 is TGTGCCAGGACAGACCAAGGGAATGAGCAGTTCTTC.

The chain is built from TRBV9 and TRBJ2-7; 11 bases are shared with TRBD2. V lost 4 bases and J lost 7; bases outside the gene matches: 7. The CDR3 loop spans 14 amino acids. CDR1 and CDR2 (germline): SGDLS, YYNGEE. CDR3 bases: TGTGCCAGCAGCCTGGGGACTAGCGGTTGGGAGCAGTACTTC. Its protein product is CASSLGTSGWEQYF.

In its sample, this clone was seen a few times. V is TRBV4-1 and J is TRBJ2-7; no reliable D call. Between the trimmed V and J ends, which lost 6 bases and 0 bases, there was a span of 9 bases. The germline gives CDR1 MGHRA, CDR2 YSYEKL. This CDR3 contains 13 residues. The DNA for the CDR3 is TGCGCCAGCAGTCCAAGGAGCTCCTACGAGCAGTACTTC. Translating it yields CASSPRSSYEQYF.

This clone was found a few times. The V call is TRBV7-9, the J call TRBJ1-1; 7 bases align to TRBD1. Looked up from germline, CDR1 is SEHNR and CDR2 is FQNEAQ (reference sequence). The CDR3 consists of 14 residues. With V trimmed by 6 bases and J by 5 bases, 9 bases remained unmatched. The CDR3 here is CASSNRQGETEAFF. CDR3 DNA sequence: TGTGCCAGCAGTAATCGACAGGGAGAGACTGAAGCTTTCTTT.

This clone has just a few counts. This rearrangement joins TRBV2 to TRBJ1-2, with no clear D. The CDR3 runs to 13 residues. Germline loops: CDR1 SNHLY, CDR2 FYNNEI. The V end was cut by 7 bases, the J end by 4 bases, with 13 bases between. In DNA form, the CDR3 reads TGTGCCAGCAACACAGACGGAACCTATGGCTACACCTTC. Its translation: CASNTDGTYGYTF. Full variable domain (missing parts from reference TRBV2 and TRBJ1-2): EPEVTQTPSHQVTQMGQEVILRCVPISNHLYFYWYRQILGQKVEFLVSFYNNEISEKSEIFDDQFSVERPDGSNFTLKIRSTKLEDSAMYFCASNTDGTYGYTFGSGTRLTVV.